This is a list of T cell receptor beta chains from one sample in a study of T cells in localized non-small cell lung cancer. The table came from immunoSEQ multiplex PCR; TCRdb's copy has only in-frame clones and leaves some out. There are over 15,000 clones in the sample; about nine tenths occur only once, and around a quarter lies in the top ten. Specimen: peripheral blood, collected before any cancer treatment. These receptors all come from a female donor over 55 with stage III squamous cell lung carcinoma. CDR3s include the opening cysteine and the closing phenylalanine or tryptophan. The D gene is left open where the match is weak. The size field is filled for only some rows; it gives once, few, many or a size class.

CDR3nt: TGTGCCAGTAGTATTAACGTAAACTTTCCAGATACGCAGTATTTT
CDR3aa: CASSINVNFPDTQYF
d_gene: -
v_gene: TRBV19
j_gene: TRBJ2-3
abundance: -

CDR3nt: TGTGCCAGCAGCTTTGGGGGGACAGGGGAGGCTTTCTTT
CDR3aa: CASSFGGTGEAFF
d_gene: TRBD1
v_gene: TRBV5-6
j_gene: TRBJ1-1
abundance: -

CDR3nt: TGTGCAAGCGGGGTAGGCAATCAGCCCCAGCATTTT
CDR3aa: CASGVGNQPQHF
d_gene: -
v_gene: TRBV28
j_gene: TRBJ1-5
abundance: -

CDR3nt: TGTGCCAGCAGCTTAGAACAGCCGAACACTGAAGCTTTCTTT
CDR3aa: CASSLEQPNTEAFF
d_gene: -
v_gene: TRBV7-9
j_gene: TRBJ1-1
abundance: -

CDR3nt: TGTGCCAGCAGCTTGGCCACTGGCGGGGGGTCTAGCACAGATACGCAGTATTTT
CDR3aa: CASSLATGGGSSTDTQYF
d_gene: TRBD2
v_gene: TRBV5-4
j_gene: TRBJ2-3
abundance: -

CDR3nt: TGTGCCAGCAGTCATAGACTAGCGGGAGGGCCTGGAGATACGCAGTATTTT
CDR3aa: CASSHRLAGGPGDTQYF
d_gene: TRBD2
v_gene: TRBV28
j_gene: TRBJ2-3
abundance: -

CDR3nt: TGTGCCAGCAGCCCCGTGGACAGCTATGGCTACACCTTC
CDR3aa: CASSPVDSYGYTF
d_gene: -
v_gene: TRBV7-6
j_gene: TRBJ1-2
abundance: -

CDR3nt: TGTGCCAGCAGCCCTCGACAAGGGACAGACTATGGCTACACCTTC
CDR3aa: CASSPRQGTDYGYTF
d_gene: TRBD1
v_gene: TRBV9
j_gene: TRBJ1-2
abundance: -

CDR3nt: TGTGCCAACAGGAAAGGGGGCCTGAACACTGAAGCTTTCTTT
CDR3aa: CANRKGGLNTEAFF
d_gene: TRBD1
v_gene: TRBV6-4
j_gene: TRBJ1-1
abundance: -

CDR3nt: TGCGCCAGCAGCCAGGTCCACGACCACGAGCAGTACTTC
CDR3aa: CASSQVHDHEQYF
d_gene: -
v_gene: TRBV4-1
j_gene: TRBJ2-7
abundance: once

CDR3nt: TGTGCCAGCAGTCTGAGAGCCCTAGCGGGAGTCGATGAGCAGTTCTTC
CDR3aa: CASSLRALAGVDEQFF
d_gene: TRBD2
v_gene: TRBV5-4
j_gene: TRBJ2-1
abundance: -

CDR3nt: TGTGCCAGCAGCGTAGGGACTAGCGACCTCACAGATACGCAGTATTTT
CDR3aa: CASSVGTSDLTDTQYF
d_gene: TRBD2
v_gene: TRBV9
j_gene: TRBJ2-3
abundance: -

CDR3nt: TGTGCCAGCAGCATAAACCCGCCGGGGCCCCAAGAGACCCAGTACTTC
CDR3aa: CASSINPPGPQETQYF
d_gene: -
v_gene: TRBV7-6
j_gene: TRBJ2-5
abundance: -

CDR3nt: TGTGCCAGCTCACCCTTTGCCGCTCAGGGTTCTGGAAACACCATATATTTT
CDR3aa: CASSPFAAQGSGNTIYF
d_gene: -
v_gene: TRBV18
j_gene: TRBJ1-3
abundance: once

CDR3nt: TGTGCCAGCAGCCCGTGGGACAGGGGCCGGGGCAATCAGCCCCAGCATTTT
CDR3aa: CASSPWDRGRGNQPQHF
d_gene: TRBD1
v_gene: TRBV7-2
j_gene: TRBJ1-5
abundance: -

CDR3nt: TGCGCCAGCAGCCAAGGGTTTGGGGGTCGAGCCCCGGACAATGAGCAGTTCTTC
CDR3aa: CASSQGFGGRAPDNEQFF
d_gene: -
v_gene: TRBV4-1
j_gene: TRBJ2-1
abundance: -

CDR3nt: TGTGCCAGCAGCCGGGACTTCCAAGAGACCCAGTACTTC
CDR3aa: CASSRDFQETQYF
d_gene: -
v_gene: TRBV7-6
j_gene: TRBJ2-5
abundance: -

CDR3nt: TGTGCCAGCAGCCGCGCAAATGAAAAACTGTTTTTT
CDR3aa: CASSRANEKLFF
d_gene: -
v_gene: TRBV11-2
j_gene: TRBJ1-4
abundance: -

CDR3nt: TGCGCCAGCAGCTTTCTAGCGGGAGTTAGGGAGACCCAGTACTTC
CDR3aa: CASSFLAGVRETQYF
d_gene: TRBD2
v_gene: TRBV5-1
j_gene: TRBJ2-5
abundance: -

CDR3nt: TGTGCCAGTAGTATAGTGAACACCGGGGAGCTGTTTTTT
CDR3aa: CASSIVNTGELFF
d_gene: -
v_gene: TRBV19
j_gene: TRBJ2-2
abundance: -

CDR3nt: TGTGCCAGCAGTTTGAGGCTAGCGGAAAATGAGCAGTTCTTC
CDR3aa: CASSLRLAENEQFF
d_gene: TRBD2
v_gene: TRBV6-5
j_gene: TRBJ2-1
abundance: -

CDR3nt: TGTGCCAGTAGCCGTTTTATGGATGAAGAGACCCAGTACTTC
CDR3aa: CASSRFMDEETQYF
d_gene: -
v_gene: TRBV19
j_gene: TRBJ2-5
abundance: -

CDR3nt: TGTGCCAGCAGCCGGACAGAAACTAACTATGGCTACACCTTC
CDR3aa: CASSRTETNYGYTF
d_gene: -
v_gene: TRBV5-5
j_gene: TRBJ1-2
abundance: once

CDR3nt: TGTGCCTGGAGTACTAAAGGGGGGGGTGGCTACACCTTC
CDR3aa: CAWSTKGGGGYTF
d_gene: -
v_gene: TRBV30
j_gene: TRBJ1-2
abundance: -

CDR3nt: TGCGCCAGCAGCTTGGTCCTGGGACAGGGAGGTGAGCAGTACTTC
CDR3aa: CASSLVLGQGGEQYF
d_gene: TRBD1
v_gene: TRBV5-1
j_gene: TRBJ2-7
abundance: -

CDR3nt: TGTGCCAGCAGCTCCTCCAATAATTCACCCCTCCACTTT
CDR3aa: CASSSSNNSPLHF
d_gene: -
v_gene: TRBV7-9
j_gene: TRBJ1-6
abundance: -

CDR3nt: TGTGCCAGCAGCCCGGGACAGGGGGATGAGCAGTTCTTC
CDR3aa: CASSPGQGDEQFF
d_gene: TRBD1
v_gene: TRBV7-9
j_gene: TRBJ2-1
abundance: -

CDR3nt: TGTGCCAGTAGTATATCAGGGGGCTCCTACAATGAGCAGTTCTTC
CDR3aa: CASSISGGSYNEQFF
d_gene: TRBD1
v_gene: TRBV19
j_gene: TRBJ2-1
abundance: -

CDR3nt: TGTGCCAGTAGCGTCGGGACAGTCGGAAATGAGCAGTTCTTC
CDR3aa: CASSVGTVGNEQFF
d_gene: TRBD1
v_gene: TRBV19
j_gene: TRBJ2-1
abundance: -

CDR3nt: TGTGCCAGTAGCATGGGGACAGGGGAATGGTGGGAGCTGTTTTTT
CDR3aa: CASSMGTGEWWELFF
d_gene: TRBD1
v_gene: TRBV19
j_gene: TRBJ2-2
abundance: -

CDR3nt: TGTGCCAGCAGCGCCACCGGGACAGGGATCGGGGAGCTGTTTTTT
CDR3aa: CASSATGTGIGELFF
d_gene: TRBD1
v_gene: TRBV9
j_gene: TRBJ2-2
abundance: -

CDR3nt: TGTGCCATCAGTGGACAGGGGCGGAATAACTATGGCTACACCTTC
CDR3aa: CAISGQGRNNYGYTF
d_gene: TRBD1
v_gene: TRBV10-3
j_gene: TRBJ1-2
abundance: -

CDR3nt: TGTGCCAGCAGCTCGGGACAGGACGACACAGATACGCAGTATTTT
CDR3aa: CASSSGQDDTDTQYF
d_gene: TRBD1
v_gene: TRBV7-9
j_gene: TRBJ2-3
abundance: few

CDR3nt: TGTGCCACCAGCAGGGCCACAGTAGCGAACACTGAAGCTTTCTTT
CDR3aa: CATSRATVANTEAFF
d_gene: -
v_gene: TRBV15
j_gene: TRBJ1-1
abundance: -

CDR3nt: TGTGCCAGCAGCCGAGTTGGACTAGCGGGTTCGACAGATACGCAGTATTTT
CDR3aa: CASSRVGLAGSTDTQYF
d_gene: TRBD2
v_gene: TRBV9
j_gene: TRBJ2-3
abundance: -

CDR3nt: TGTGCCAGTACCGTACGGTCGGGGCCTTCCTACAATGAGCAGTTCTTC
CDR3aa: CASTVRSGPSYNEQFF
d_gene: -
v_gene: TRBV19
j_gene: TRBJ2-1
abundance: -

CDR3nt: TGTGCCTGGAGTGGGGACAGGGGGCCCACTGAAGCTTTCTTT
CDR3aa: CAWSGDRGPTEAFF
d_gene: TRBD1
v_gene: TRBV30
j_gene: TRBJ1-1
abundance: -

CDR3nt: TGTGCCAGTAGCTCCGGACTAGCGGGGACCGGGGAGCTGTTTTTT
CDR3aa: CASSSGLAGTGELFF
d_gene: TRBD2
v_gene: TRBV19
j_gene: TRBJ2-2
abundance: -

CDR3nt: TGTGCCAGCAGCTTGTGGCCTCCTAGCACAGATACGCAGTATTTT
CDR3aa: CASSLWPPSTDTQYF
d_gene: -
v_gene: TRBV7-9
j_gene: TRBJ2-3
abundance: -

CDR3nt: TGTGCCAGCAGGTTGGGGCAGGGTCGAAGCACTGAAGCTTTCTTT
CDR3aa: CASRLGQGRSTEAFF
d_gene: -
v_gene: TRBV6-1
j_gene: TRBJ1-1
abundance: once

CDR3nt: TGTGCCAGCAGCTTCCCAGGGGTGGAGACCCAGTACTTC
CDR3aa: CASSFPGVETQYF
d_gene: -
v_gene: TRBV5-4
j_gene: TRBJ2-5
abundance: -

CDR3nt: TGTGCCAGCAGTTACAATAGGGATTCACCCCTCCACTTT
CDR3aa: CASSYNRDSPLHF
d_gene: -
v_gene: TRBV6-6
j_gene: TRBJ1-6
abundance: -

CDR3nt: TGTGCCAGCAGCAAAGCGCGGGACAGGGTACCCTACGAGCAGTACTTC
CDR3aa: CASSKARDRVPYEQYF
d_gene: -
v_gene: TRBV21-1
j_gene: TRBJ2-7
abundance: -

CDR3nt: TGTGCCAGCAGCGGAGCGGTCAGGGACTATGGCTACACCTTC
CDR3aa: CASSGAVRDYGYTF
d_gene: -
v_gene: TRBV5-4
j_gene: TRBJ1-2
abundance: -